What follows describes a single TCR beta chain. Its matching antigen is unknown. What was amplified from RNA transcripts were TCR beta CDR3 regions. Using the HTBI primer set, a first-round RT-PCR was run on the TCR CDR3. TCRdb reanalysed the multiplex PCR reads using MiXCR and keeps one entry per CDR3 protein. The table has about 640,000 distinct CDR3 sequences, roughly 15% seen once; the top ten hold under 15%. V trimming: 0 bases; J trimming: 4 bases; junction bases outside the gene matches: 2. CDR1 LNHNV and CDR2 YYDKDF come from the germline V gene (reference sequence). CDR3 length: 15 residues. The data stem from a study of T cells in Graves' hyperthyroidism and ophthalmopathy. Overall study findings and caveats: Stable hyperthyroidism was told apart from ophthalmopathy by a model built on 13 V-J features.

The sequence came from a woman aged 50 to 60 with Graves' ophthalmopathy. This chain joins TRBV15 and TRBJ1-5; 8 bases fit TRBD1. Sequencing input: blood. CDR3 in DNA: TGTGCCACCAGCAGAGAAGGACAGGGTAATCAGCCCCAGCATTTT. Encoded protein: CATSREGQGNQPQHF.